This T cell receptor beta chain came from a study of blood T cell repertoires in COVID-19. The V end lost 2 bases, the J end lost 12 bases, and 14 bases lay between the germline ends. This CDR3 region has 13 residues. The germline V gene has CDR1 SGHTA and CDR2 FQGNSA. Original methodology: Reference gene primer amplification in the assay estimated nucleated cell counts. The repertoire was sequenced with immunoSEQ multiplex PCR; TCRdb's copy has only in-frame clones and lacks some. Clone size and V and J calls were adopted from that table, with D and trimming inferred from the DNA. The repertoire holds roughly 150,000 clones, about four fifths seen once, with 7.5% to 8.5% in the top ten.

Material: peripheral blood. The sequence derives from a woman aged 60 to 75 with COVID-19, enrolled during active disease. This chain uses TRBV7-2 with TRBJ2-1; D is ambiguous. As DNA, the CDR3 is TGTGCCAGCAGCTTATCGTTGAAAGCCGTGCAGTTCTTC. Translated, it gives CASSLSLKAVQFF.